A selection of T cell receptor beta chains follows, all from one sample in a study of T cell responses to AZD1222 COVID-19 vaccine. The repertoire was sequenced with immunoSEQ multiplex PCR; TCRdb's copy has only in-frame clones and lacks some. This sample yields around 130,000 clones, of which roughly 84% are seen a single time; about 12% belongs to the top ten. The starting material was peripheral blood, obtained on day 0 of AZD1222 vaccination. The receptors come from an adult in good health. Both conserved end residues are part of each CDR3. A D gene is named only where the DNA matches it firmly. Clone size is not always given. Where it is, it says once, few, many or a class for expanded clones.

clone size: .; J gene: TRBJ1-4; V gene: TRBV27; D gene: .; CDR3 DNA: TGTGCCAGCGGGTACTTCGGGACTAATGAAAAACTGTTTTTT; CDR3 protein: CASGYFGTNEKLFF
clone size: .; J gene: TRBJ1-5; V gene: TRBV5-8; D gene: .; CDR3 DNA: TGTGCCAGCAGCTTATTAAGGCGTCAGCCCCAGCATTTT; CDR3 protein: CASSLLRRQPQHF
clone size: .; J gene: TRBJ1-1; V gene: TRBV16; D gene: .; CDR3 DNA: TGTGCCAGCAGCCAATTTTTGGGGAACACTGAAGCTTTCTTT; CDR3 protein: CASSQFLGNTEAFF
clone size: .; J gene: TRBJ1-2; V gene: TRBV5-1; D gene: .; CDR3 DNA: TGCGCCAGCAGCTCCGCCCATCTTCGGACACGGATCGTAGGGTCCTATGGCTACACCTTC; CDR3 protein: CASSSAHLRTRIVGSYGYTF
clone size: .; J gene: TRBJ2-7; V gene: TRBV28; D gene: .; CDR3 DNA: TGTGCCAGCAGCCGAAGCTACGAGCAGTACTTC; CDR3 protein: CASSRSYEQYF
clone size: once; J gene: TRBJ2-7; V gene: TRBV13; D gene: TRBD1; CDR3 DNA: TGTGCCAGCTCCTGGGGCAGGGGGTACGAGCAGTACTTC; CDR3 protein: CASSWGRGYEQYF
clone size: .; J gene: TRBJ2-1; V gene: TRBV5-1; D gene: .; CDR3 DNA: TGCGCCAGCAGCTTAGCCAATGAGCAGTTCTTC; CDR3 protein: CASSLANEQFF
clone size: .; J gene: TRBJ2-2; V gene: TRBV5-1; D gene: TRBD2; CDR3 DNA: TGCGCCAGCAGCCTCCGGGGAGGGGACACCGGGGAGCTGTTTTTT; CDR3 protein: CASSLRGGDTGELFF
clone size: .; J gene: TRBJ1-2; V gene: TRBV12-3/TRBV12-4; D gene: TRBD1; CDR3 DNA: TGTGCCAGCAACCCGGGACAGGGAGATAGCTACACCTTC; CDR3 protein: CASNPGQGDSYTF
clone size: .; J gene: TRBJ1-2; V gene: TRBV2; D gene: TRBD1; CDR3 DNA: TGTGCCAGCAGTGACCCGGGACAGGTTTATGGCTACACCTTC; CDR3 protein: CASSDPGQVYGYTF
clone size: .; J gene: TRBJ1-2; V gene: TRBV4-3; D gene: .; CDR3 DNA: TGCGCCAGCAGCCAAGCTCAGGGTCACGGCTACACCTTC; CDR3 protein: CASSQAQGHGYTF
clone size: .; J gene: TRBJ2-7; V gene: TRBV5-8; D gene: TRBD1; CDR3 DNA: TGTGCCAGCAGCTTCAGGGACAGGGGCTCCTACGAGCAGTACTTC; CDR3 protein: CASSFRDRGSYEQYF
clone size: .; J gene: TRBJ2-4; V gene: TRBV4-2; D gene: .; CDR3 DNA: TGTGCCAGCAGCCAAGATGTCACCGGTGGAGCCAAAAACATTCAGTACTTC; CDR3 protein: CASSQDVTGGAKNIQYF
clone size: .; J gene: TRBJ1-2; V gene: TRBV11-2; D gene: .; CDR3 DNA: TGTGCCAGCAGCTTAGCACAGGAATATGGCTACACCTTC; CDR3 protein: CASSLAQEYGYTF
clone size: .; J gene: TRBJ2-1; V gene: TRBV24-1; D gene: .; CDR3 DNA: TGTGCCACCAGTGGGAGCGGAACCCGATTAACGGAGCAGTTCTTC; CDR3 protein: CATSGSGTRLTEQFF
clone size: .; J gene: TRBJ2-2; V gene: TRBV27; D gene: TRBD2; CDR3 DNA: TGTGCCAGCAGTTCTCCGCGGACTAGCGGGAGGGCCTCCGTCAGATCCGGGGAGCTGTTTTTT; CDR3 protein: CASSSPRTSGRASVRSGELFF
clone size: .; J gene: TRBJ2-7; V gene: TRBV5-1; D gene: .; CDR3 DNA: TGCGCCAGCAGCTTGGGGTACACCCCCACGTCCTACGAGCAGTACTTC; CDR3 protein: CASSLGYTPTSYEQYF
clone size: .; J gene: TRBJ2-5; V gene: TRBV10-3; D gene: TRBD1; CDR3 DNA: TGTGCCATCAAAACCGGGACAGGGTTAGAGACCCAGTACTTC; CDR3 protein: CAIKTGTGLETQYF
clone size: .; J gene: TRBJ1-1; V gene: TRBV18; D gene: .; CDR3 DNA: TGTGCCAGCTCTCCTGGGGAGAACACTGAAGCTTTCTTT; CDR3 protein: CASSPGENTEAFF
clone size: .; J gene: TRBJ1-2; V gene: TRBV6-1; D gene: .; CDR3 DNA: TGTGCCAGCAGTGAAACAGAACTGGACTATGGCTACACCTTC; CDR3 protein: CASSETELDYGYTF
clone size: .; J gene: TRBJ1-2; V gene: TRBV6-2/TRBV6-3; D gene: .; CDR3 DNA: TGTGCCAGCAGTTGGCAGGGCGATGGCTACACCTTC; CDR3 protein: CASSWQGDGYTF
clone size: once; J gene: TRBJ1-2; V gene: TRBV27; D gene: .; CDR3 DNA: TGTGCCAGCAGTTTAACCGTTAACTATGGCTACACCTTC; CDR3 protein: CASSLTVNYGYTF
clone size: .; J gene: TRBJ1-4; V gene: TRBV7-2; D gene: .; CDR3 DNA: TGTGCCAGCACCAATCTACTAGGAGGCGGAAATGAAAAACTGTTTTTT; CDR3 protein: CASTNLLGGGNEKLFF
clone size: .; J gene: TRBJ1-3; V gene: TRBV30; D gene: .; CDR3 DNA: TGTGCCTGGGGGGACTCTGGAAACACCATATATTTT; CDR3 protein: CAWGDSGNTIYF
clone size: .; J gene: TRBJ2-5; V gene: TRBV15; D gene: .; CDR3 DNA: TGTGCCACCAGCACCATGGAGAAGACCCAGTACTTC; CDR3 protein: CATSTMEKTQYF
clone size: .; J gene: TRBJ1-1; V gene: TRBV6-5; D gene: TRBD1; CDR3 DNA: TGTGCCAGCAGTTACACGACAGGGTATGGGGCTGAAGCTTTCTTT; CDR3 protein: CASSYTTGYGAEAFF
clone size: .; J gene: TRBJ1-5; V gene: TRBV12-5; D gene: .; CDR3 DNA: TGTGCTAGTGGTTTGTTCCCAGGGGGCAATCAGCCCCAGCATTTT; CDR3 protein: CASGLFPGGNQPQHF
clone size: .; J gene: TRBJ1-2; V gene: TRBV7-8; D gene: TRBD1; CDR3 DNA: TGTGCCAGCAGCTTAGTTAAGGGACAGGGCCAAATTCGGGACGGCTACACCTTC; CDR3 protein: CASSLVKGQGQIRDGYTF
clone size: .; J gene: TRBJ2-3; V gene: TRBV30; D gene: TRBD2; CDR3 DNA: TGTGCCTGGACCCCGGGACTAGCGGGAGTGGATACGCAGTATTTT; CDR3 protein: CAWTPGLAGVDTQYF